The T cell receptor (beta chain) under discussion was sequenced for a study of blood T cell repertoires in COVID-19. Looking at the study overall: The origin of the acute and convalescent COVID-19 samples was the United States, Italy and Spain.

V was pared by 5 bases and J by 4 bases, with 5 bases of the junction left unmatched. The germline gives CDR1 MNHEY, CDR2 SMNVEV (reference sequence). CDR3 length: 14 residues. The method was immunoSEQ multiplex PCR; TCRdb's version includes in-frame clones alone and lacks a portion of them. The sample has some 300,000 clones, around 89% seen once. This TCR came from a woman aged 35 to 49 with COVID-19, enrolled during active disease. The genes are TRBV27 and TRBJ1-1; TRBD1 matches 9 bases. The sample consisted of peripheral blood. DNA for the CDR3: TGTGCCAGCAGTACCACAGGGGGCCGCACTGAAGCTTTCTTT. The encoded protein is CASSTTGGRTEAFF.